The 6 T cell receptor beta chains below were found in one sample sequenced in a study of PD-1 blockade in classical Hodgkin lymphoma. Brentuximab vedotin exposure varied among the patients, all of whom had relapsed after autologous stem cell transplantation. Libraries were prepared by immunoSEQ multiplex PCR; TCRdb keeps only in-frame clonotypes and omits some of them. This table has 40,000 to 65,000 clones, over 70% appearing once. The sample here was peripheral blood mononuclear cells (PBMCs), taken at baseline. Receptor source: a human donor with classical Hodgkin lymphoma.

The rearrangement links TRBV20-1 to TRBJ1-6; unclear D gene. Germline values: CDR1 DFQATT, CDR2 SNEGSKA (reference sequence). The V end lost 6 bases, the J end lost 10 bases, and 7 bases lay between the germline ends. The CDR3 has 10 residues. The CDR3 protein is CSAPGSPLHF. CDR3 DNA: TGCAGTGCCCCCGGGTCACCCCTCCACTTT.

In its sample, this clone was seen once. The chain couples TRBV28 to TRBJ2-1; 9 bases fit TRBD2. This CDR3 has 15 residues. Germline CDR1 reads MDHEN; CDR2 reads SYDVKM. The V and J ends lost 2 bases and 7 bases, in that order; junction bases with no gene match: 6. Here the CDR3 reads CASSLLAGSLNEQFF. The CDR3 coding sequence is TGTGCCAGCAGTTTACTAGCGGGAAGTTTAAATGAGCAGTTCTTC.

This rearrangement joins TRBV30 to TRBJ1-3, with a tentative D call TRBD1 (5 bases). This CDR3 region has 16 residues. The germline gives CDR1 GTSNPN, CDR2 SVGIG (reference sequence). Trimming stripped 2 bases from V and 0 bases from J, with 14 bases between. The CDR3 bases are TGTGCCTGGAGTATCGGACCTGGGGGCTCTGGAAACACCATATATTTT. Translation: CAWSIGPGGSGNTIYF.

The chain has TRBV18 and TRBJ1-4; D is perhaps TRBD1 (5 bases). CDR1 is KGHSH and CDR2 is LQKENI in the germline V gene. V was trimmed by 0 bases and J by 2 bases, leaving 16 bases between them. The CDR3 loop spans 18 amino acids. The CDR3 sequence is CASSPPGTLGGTNEKLFF. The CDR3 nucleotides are TGTGCCAGCTCACCACCTGGGACCCTGGGAGGGACTAATGAAAAACTGTTTTTT.

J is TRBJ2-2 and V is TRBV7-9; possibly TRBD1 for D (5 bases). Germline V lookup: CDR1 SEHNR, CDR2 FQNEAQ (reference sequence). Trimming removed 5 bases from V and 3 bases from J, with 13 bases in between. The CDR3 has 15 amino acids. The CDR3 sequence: CASSQDSGDTGELFF. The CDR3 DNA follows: TGTGCCAGCAGCCAAGACAGTGGGGACACCGGGGAGCTGTTTTTT.

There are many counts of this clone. CDR3: CASSIDEEGEVYGYTF. The CDR3 DNA sequence: TGTGCCAGTAGTATAGATGAGGAAGGGGAGGTCTATGGCTACACCTTC. The rearrangement uses TRBV19 and TRBJ1-2; D might be TRBD1 (5 bases). Germline values: CDR1 LNHDA, CDR2 SQIVND (reference sequence). V was shortened by 0 bases and J by 4 bases, with 15 bases between the two germline ends. The CDR3 consists of 16 residues.